The clone carrying this T cell receptor beta chain was counted only a few times. The antigen is unknown. The sample belongs to a study of T-cell memory formation after mild COVID-19. Germline-derived CDR1 and CDR2 are SGHKS and YYEKEE (reference sequence). The CDR3 has 17 amino acids. Trimming took 0 bases from V and 5 from J, leaving 15 bases between them. Study-level findings and limits: A second wave of clones peaked on day 37, and their SARS-CoV-2 specificity went unconfirmed. Clones that contracted from day 15 to 85 had balanced CD4/CD8; later expanders were CD4+ biased.

TCRdb itself ran the 5' RACE reads through MiXCR, one entry per CDR3 protein. The sample holds about 280,000 distinct CDR3 sequences, roughly 8.2% seen once. The sequence came from a man between 18 and 35 years old who had mild COVID-19 (a few samples of this study predate the infection). Cell type and time point are not known. The rearrangement links TRBV5-5 to TRBJ2-6; no reliable D call. What was sequenced was PBMCs or a T cell subset sorted from them (not recorded which). The CDR3 nucleotides read TGTGCCAGCAGCTTGGCATCAGGTCCAGAAAGGGCCAACGTCCTGACTTTC. Translated: CASSLASGPERANVLTF.